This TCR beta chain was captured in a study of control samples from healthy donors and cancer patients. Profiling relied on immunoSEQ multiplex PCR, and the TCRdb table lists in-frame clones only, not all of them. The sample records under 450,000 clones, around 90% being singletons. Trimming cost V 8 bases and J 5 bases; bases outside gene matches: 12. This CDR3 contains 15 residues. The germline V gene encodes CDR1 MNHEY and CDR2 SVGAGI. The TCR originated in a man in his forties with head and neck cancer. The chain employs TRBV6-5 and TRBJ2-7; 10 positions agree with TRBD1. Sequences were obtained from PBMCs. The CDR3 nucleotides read TGTGCCAGCCCACCAGCTCAGACAGGGGGCAACGAGCAGTACTTC. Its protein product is CASPPAQTGGNEQYF.